The rows below give T cell receptor beta chains drawn from one sample of a study of Ad26.COV2.S vaccination and SARS-CoV-2 variants. TCRdb keeps only in-frame clones here, not all; method: immunoSEQ multiplex PCR. The sample records 350,000 to 450,000 clones, 85% being singletons. The source was peripheral blood, collected in a trial of Ad26.COV2.S vaccine versus placebo. The source is a person between 18 and 65 years old who received the Ad26.COV2.S COVID-19 vaccine or a placebo. The CDR3 runs from the conserved cysteine through the conserved F or W. D genes are given only for firm matches. Clone size is shown for a subset of rows, as once, few, many or a class of expanded clone.

D	V	J	size	DNA	CDR3
NA	TRBV4-3	TRBJ1-2	NA	TGCGCCAGCAGCCAAGTGCTAGGGCGAACTTATGGCTACACCTTC	CASSQVLGRTYGYTF
TRBD1	TRBV19	TRBJ1-1	NA	TGTGCCAGTAGTAGACAGGGATCCGTAATGAACACTGAAGCTTTCTTT	CASSRQGSVMNTEAFF
NA	TRBV19	TRBJ1-5	NA	TGTGCCAGTAGTATACCCAGAGGAGTGGGTAGCAATCAGCCCCAGCATTTT	CASSIPRGVGSNQPQHF
NA	TRBV6-6	TRBJ1-2	few	TGTGCCAGCAGTACCGGGGAGCGACAGTCCTTC	CASSTGERQSF
TRBD1	TRBV6-6	TRBJ2-7	NA	TGTGCCAGCAGAGATCGACAGGGGGGGCTCGAGCAGTACTTC	CASRDRQGGLEQYF
TRBD2	TRBV29-1	TRBJ2-2	NA	TGCAGCGTTGAAGATGTTCGGCTAGCGGGAGTGGGCACCGGGGAGCTGTTTTTT	CSVEDVRLAGVGTGELFF
TRBD2	TRBV7-2	TRBJ2-3	NA	TGTGCCAGCATCCGGAACGGACTAGCGGGTGAGACAGATACGCAGTATTTT	CASIRNGLAGETDTQYF
TRBD2	TRBV6-5	TRBJ2-7	NA	TGTGCCAGCAGTAGAGGACTAGCTGGCGAGCAGTACTTC	CASSRGLAGEQYF
NA	TRBV4-1	TRBJ2-3	NA	TGCGCCAGCAGCCAAGATCCGCGGGATACGCAGTATTTT	CASSQDPRDTQYF
TRBD1	TRBV6-5	TRBJ1-2	NA	TGTGCCAGCAGACGAGACAGGGCCGGCTATGGCTACACCTTC	CASRRDRAGYGYTF
TRBD1	TRBV30	TRBJ2-1	NA	TGTGCCTGGAGTCGACAGGGATGGCATGAGCAGTTCTTC	CAWSRQGWHEQFF
NA	TRBV5-1	TRBJ2-4	NA	TGCGCCAGCAGTTTAGAGACAGTGTTCTCTACCAAAAACATTCAGTACTTC	CASSLETVFSTKNIQYF
TRBD2	TRBV5-1	TRBJ2-7	NA	TGCGCCAGCAGCTCCCTAGCGGGGGGGACCTACGAGCAGTACTTC	CASSSLAGGTYEQYF
NA	TRBV6-5	TRBJ2-7	once	TGTGCCAGCAGTTACTCCGGCGGCGAGCAGTACTTC	CASSYSGGEQYF
NA	TRBV19	TRBJ2-7	NA	TGTGCCAGTAGTATAGCTTGGGACGGAGTTTACGAGCAGTACTTC	CASSIAWDGVYEQYF
TRBD2	TRBV5-5	TRBJ2-7	NA	TGTGCCAGCAGCGGGTCCCCAGCGGGAGATCCACCCTACGAGCAGTACTTC	CASSGSPAGDPPYEQYF
NA	TRBV14	TRBJ1-1	NA	TGTGCCAGCAGCAACCGGGAGTGGAACACTGAAGCTTTCTTT	CASSNREWNTEAFF
NA	TRBV10-1	TRBJ2-3	NA	TGCGCCAGCAGTGAGTCTAGCACAGATACGCAGTATTTT	CASSESSTDTQYF
TRBD1	TRBV10-1	TRBJ2-7	NA	TGCGCCAGTTCTCAATCCTCCGGGACAGGGTTCGAGCAGTACTTC	CASSQSSGTGFEQYF
NA	TRBV10-2	TRBJ2-7	NA	TGCGCCAGCAGATTCGGCGGGACGGGGTACGAGCAGTACTTC	CASRFGGTGYEQYF
NA	TRBV10-1	TRBJ2-1	NA	TGCGCCAGCAGGACGACCGGGAGTAACTCCTACAATGAGCAGTTCTTC	CASRTTGSNSYNEQFF
NA	TRBV6-6	TRBJ1-1	NA	TGTGCCAGCAGTTACTCGGGGGGAACGAACACTGAAGCTTTCTTT	CASSYSGGTNTEAFF
NA	TRBV30	TRBJ1-1	NA	TGTGCCTGGAGCGTCACAGGAGGCGGTGAAGCTTTCTTT	CAWSVTGGGEAFF
NA	TRBV29-1	TRBJ2-5	once	TGCAGCGTTGAAGACCCCCAAAAAGGGACCCAGTACTTC	CSVEDPQKGTQYF
NA	TRBV3-1/TRBV3-2	TRBJ2-2	NA	TGTGCCAGCAGCGGTGACAGAAACACCGGGGAGCTGTTTTTT	CASSGDRNTGELFF
NA	TRBV9	TRBJ2-2	NA	TGTGCCAGCACAACAGAAGGAGGCCGCACCGGGGAGCTGTTTTTT	CASTTEGGRTGELFF
TRBD1	TRBV27	TRBJ1-2	NA	TGTGCCAGCAAATCAGGGGGAGGTGGCTACACCTTC	CASKSGGGGYTF
NA	TRBV19	TRBJ2-1	NA	TGTGCCAGTAGTTCCTGGGTCAGGAGCTATGAGGAGCAGTTCTTC	CASSSWVRSYEEQFF
TRBD1	TRBV4-3	TRBJ1-4	NA	TGCGCCAGCAGCCAAGAGTGGACAGGAGGCGAAAAACTGTTTTTT	CASSQEWTGGEKLFF
TRBD1	TRBV23-1	TRBJ2-3	NA	TGCGCCAGCAGTCTTGGGACAGGGGGCGATACGCAGTATTTT	CASSLGTGGDTQYF
TRBD2	TRBV28	TRBJ2-2	once	TGTGCCAGCAGTGCCCCGGGAGGGGGCACCGGGGAGCTGTTTTTT	CASSAPGGGTGELFF
TRBD1	TRBV6-5	TRBJ2-7	NA	TGTGCCAGCAGGGGTCCGGGACAGGGGGAATACGAGCAGTACTTC	CASRGPGQGEYEQYF
NA	TRBV13	TRBJ2-3	NA	TGTGCCAGCAGCTCACATGACCCAGATACGCAGTATTTT	CASSSHDPDTQYF
NA	TRBV5-1	TRBJ2-1	once	TGCGCCAGCAGCTTGGCTTACTCCTACAATGAGCAGTTCTTC	CASSLAYSYNEQFF
NA	TRBV6-4	TRBJ1-6	NA	TGTGCCAGCAGTGACTCGGAGGGGGGAAATTCACCCCTCCACTTT	CASSDSEGGNSPLHF
TRBD2	TRBV24-1	TRBJ2-3	NA	TGTGCCACCAGTGACTCCCGGGCTAGCGGATCAGATACGCAGTATTTT	CATSDSRASGSDTQYF
TRBD1	TRBV5-4	TRBJ1-2	once	TGTGCCAGCAGCACAACCGGGACAGAACTTTCCTATGGCTACACCTTC	CASSTTGTELSYGYTF
TRBD1	TRBV6-5	TRBJ1-1	NA	TGTGCCAGCAGTTACTCGACAGGGGGTTTTACTGAAGCTTTCTTT	CASSYSTGGFTEAFF
NA	TRBV19	TRBJ1-1	NA	TGTGCCAGTAGTATTGGTCAGGGTATTAAGGGAGCTGAAGCTTTCTTT	CASSIGQGIKGAEAFF
NA	TRBV5-1	TRBJ1-1	NA	TGCGCCAGCAGCTTGATGGGATTGACTGAAGCTTTCTTT	CASSLMGLTEAFF
NA	TRBV9	TRBJ2-1	NA	TGTGCCAGCAGCGTAGATTGGTCCTCGCGAAATGAGCAGTTCTTC	CASSVDWSSRNEQFF